This T cell receptor (beta chain) was captured in a study of technical replicates of blood from a few donors. In germline, CDR1 is SNHLY, CDR2 FYNNEI. Trimming pared 3 bases from V and 6 bases from J, leaving 9 bases between. The CDR3 covers 13 residues. Only in-frame clones appear in the TCRdb table, and some are missing; sequencing was by immunoSEQ multiplex PCR. This table holds around 72,000 clones, 90% to 95% found once. The sequenced material came from T cells isolated from PBMCs. The chain uses TRBV2 and TRBJ1-5; no clear D. The receptor was derived from a human donor in good health. Some clones in this sample may be carry-over from other donors' samples. CDR3 in amino acids: CASSDRMGQPQHF. The CDR3, as DNA: TGTGCCAGCAGTGACAGGATGGGTCAGCCCCAGCATTTT.